A single T cell receptor beta chain is shown here with its context. Using immunoSEQ multiplex PCR, the repertoire was profiled, and TCRdb retains in-frame clones only, with some absent. The table has about 200,000 clones, roughly 86% seen once; the top ten hold 3% to 4%. The data belong to a study of blood T cell repertoires in COVID-19. Study-wide background: PBMCs, B-cell-depleted T cells, or T cells were the source of the cDNA or gDNA that made up the material.

CDR3 size: 15 residues. The ends lost 3 bases at V and 5 bases at J; junction bases unmatched: 9. Germline assignment: CDR1 WSHSY and CDR2 SAAADI. The genes are TRBV10-2 and TRBJ2-5; 7 positions agree with TRBD1. This receptor was obtained from a woman under 40 with acute COVID-19. The specimen was PBMCs or T cells enriched from blood (not recorded which). The CDR3: CASSDEGAVWETQYF. As DNA, the CDR3 is TGCGCCAGCAGTGACGAGGGGGCCGTTTGGGAGACCCAGTACTTC.